The following is a TCR beta chain sequence with its context. Its antigen is as yet unknown. Source study methods: Ranging from about 20,000 to 750,000, TCR counts per sample had a median value of 95,638. MiXCR was run by TCRdb on the 5' RACE reads, yielding one entry per CDR3 protein. The authors' filters were not applied to this entry. The table lists about 81,000 distinct CDR3 sequences, roughly 15% of them singletons. This sample stems from a study of human T cells and chemical hapten exposure. The study's findings and limits: Once DPC sensitization occurred, TCRs above 1 in 1000 frequency showed no change.

The CDR3 extends over 18 amino acids. Germline loops: CDR1 MGHRA, CDR2 YSYEKL. V was pared by 2 bases and J by 0 bases, with 6 bases of the junction left unmatched. Whole blood that had not been fractionated was the source of extracted total RNA. This receptor was taken from a female donor in good health. J is TRBJ2-1 and V is TRBV4-1; TRBD2 aligns across 11 bases. The CDR3 nucleotides are TGCGCCAGCAGCCAACCGGGACTAGCGGCCAGCTCCTACAATGAGCAGTTCTTC. This gives the protein CASSQPGLAASSYNEQFF.